This TCR beta chain was captured by sequencing in a study of Graves' ophthalmopathy and Graves' hyperthyroidism. Study as a whole: Peripheral blood collection took place at initial diagnosis, before any treatment.

The V gene end was trimmed by 4 bases and the J gene end by 9 bases; junction bases not matched to a gene: 7. This CDR3 is 14 amino acids long. Germline CDR1 SNHLY, CDR2 FYNNEI. Excluded were patients with other autoimmune diseases, uncontrolled infections, pregnancy or lactation. Investigators amplified TCR beta CDR3 regions from RNA transcripts. An opening RT-PCR round employed HTBI primers and preceded a second-round multiplex PCR. TCRdb re-called the multiplex PCR reads with MiXCR, one entry per CDR3 protein. In the table there are over 15,000 distinct CDR3 sequences, roughly 50% of which are singletons.

The sequenced material came from peripheral blood. The receptor was isolated from a woman aged 40-49 years with stable Graves' hyperthyroidism. V is TRBV2 and J is TRBJ2-3; 10 nucleotides agree with TRBD1. The CDR3 DNA sequence: TGTGCCAGCAGTGGGGTGACAGGGGGCCCGACGCAGTATTTT. It yields the protein CASSGVTGGPTQYF.